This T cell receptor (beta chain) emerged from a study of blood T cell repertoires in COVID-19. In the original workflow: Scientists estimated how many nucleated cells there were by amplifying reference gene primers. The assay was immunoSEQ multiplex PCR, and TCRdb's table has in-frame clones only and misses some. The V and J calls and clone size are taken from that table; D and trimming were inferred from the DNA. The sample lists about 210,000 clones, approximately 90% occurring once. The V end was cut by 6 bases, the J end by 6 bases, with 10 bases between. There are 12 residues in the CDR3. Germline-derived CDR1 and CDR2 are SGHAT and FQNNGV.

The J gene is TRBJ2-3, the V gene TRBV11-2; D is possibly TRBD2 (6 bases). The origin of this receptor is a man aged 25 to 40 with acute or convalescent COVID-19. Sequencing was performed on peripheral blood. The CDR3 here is CASRLREDTQYF. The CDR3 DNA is TGTGCCAGCAGGCTCCGGGAGGATACGCAGTATTTT.